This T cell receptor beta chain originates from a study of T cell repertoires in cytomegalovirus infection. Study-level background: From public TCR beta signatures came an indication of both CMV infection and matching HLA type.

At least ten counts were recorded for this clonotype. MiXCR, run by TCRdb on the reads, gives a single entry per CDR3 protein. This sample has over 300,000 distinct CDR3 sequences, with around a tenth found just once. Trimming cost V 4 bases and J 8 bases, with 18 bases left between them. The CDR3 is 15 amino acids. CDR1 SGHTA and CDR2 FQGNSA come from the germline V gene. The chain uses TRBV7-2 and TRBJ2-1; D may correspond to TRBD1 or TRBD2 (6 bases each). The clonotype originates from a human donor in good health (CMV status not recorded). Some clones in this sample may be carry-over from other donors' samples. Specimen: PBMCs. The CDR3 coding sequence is TGTGCCAGCAGCTCTCTTGCGGGACATCACGATGAGCAGTTCTTC. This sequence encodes CASSSLAGHHDEQFF.